The source of this TCR beta chain is a study of PD-1 blockade in mismatch repair-deficient tumors. Study context: Enrolled about 2013-2017, patients had progressing, pretreated mismatch repair-deficient cancers of 12 to 13 types.

Deletions cut 2 bases from V and 4 bases from J, with 11 bases between. Germline loops: CDR1 MNHEY, CDR2 SVGAGI. This CDR3 comprises 14 residues. The assay was immunoSEQ multiplex PCR, and TCRdb's table has in-frame clones only and misses some. The table records around 48,000 clones, approximately 80% of them present only once. TCR sequencing covered three patients who responded to pembrolizumab. This TCR came from an adult with mismatch repair-deficient cancer. V usage is TRBV6-5 and J usage is TRBJ1-2, with D possibly TRBD1 on 5 matching bases. Sequenced here: peripheral blood, sampled 4 weeks after starting pembrolizumab. DNA for the CDR3: TGTGCCAGCAGTTACCAGGGTTTAGGCTATGGCTACACCTTC. Its translation is CASSYQGLGYGYTF.